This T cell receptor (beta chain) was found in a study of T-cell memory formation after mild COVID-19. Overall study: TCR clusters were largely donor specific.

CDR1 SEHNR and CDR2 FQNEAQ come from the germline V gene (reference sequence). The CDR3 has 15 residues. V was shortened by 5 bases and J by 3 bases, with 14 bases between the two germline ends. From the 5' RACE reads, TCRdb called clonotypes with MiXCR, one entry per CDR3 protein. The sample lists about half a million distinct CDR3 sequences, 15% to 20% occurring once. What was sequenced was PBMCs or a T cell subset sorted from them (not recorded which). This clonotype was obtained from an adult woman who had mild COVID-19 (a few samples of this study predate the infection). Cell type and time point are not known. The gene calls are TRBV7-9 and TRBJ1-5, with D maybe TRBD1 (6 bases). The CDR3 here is CASSLDAGANQPQHF. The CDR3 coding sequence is TGTGCCAGCAGCCTCGATGCGGGGGCCAATCAGCCCCAGCATTTT. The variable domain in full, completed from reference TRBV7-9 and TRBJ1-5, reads DTGVSQNPRHKITKRGQNVTFRCDPISEHNRLYWYRQTLGQGPEFLTYFQNEAQLEKSRLLSDRFSAERPKGSFSTLEIQRTEQGDSAMYLCASSLDAGANQPQHFGDGTRLSIL.